Listed below are T cell receptor beta chains from one sample, sequenced in a study of siplizumab effects on memory and regulatory T cells. Here immunoSEQ multiplex PCR was the method, and the copy in TCRdb shows in-frame clones only, minus some. The sample lists about 120,000 clones; roughly 94% were seen once. The sequenced sample consisted of non-Treg CD4+ T cells sorted from blood. The receptors stem from a human donor in good health. Both conserved end residues are part of each CDR3. D genes are given only for firm matches. Clone size is shown for a subset of rows, as once, few, many or a class of expanded clone.

TRBJ2-2 TRBV5-1 TRBD1 once TGCGCCAGCAGCTCTCAACAGGGGGCCGGGGAGCTGTTTTTT CASSSQQGAGELFF
TRBJ1-1 TRBV7-9 NA NA TGTGCCAGCAGCGCGATAGCGAGGACAGTGAACACTGAAGCTTTCTTT CASSAIARTVNTEAFF
TRBJ2-2 TRBV2 NA NA TGTGCCAGCAGTGACCCAGGAGAGAACACCGGGGAGCTGTTTTTT CASSDPGENTGELFF
TRBJ1-1 TRBV5-8 NA NA TGTGCCAGCAGCTTGACCAGGTACATGCCTTTCTTT CASSLTRYMPFF
TRBJ2-7 TRBV27 NA NA TGTGCCAGCAGTTACCGCGGGGACCCGTTGTTGGAGCAGTACTTC CASSYRGDPLLEQYF
TRBJ2-7 TRBV6-1 NA NA TGTGCCAGCGGGTTAACGGGAAAGGCCTACGAGCAGTACTTC CASGLTGKAYEQYF
TRBJ2-7 TRBV5-4 NA NA TGTGCCAGCAGCATACACCCCGGGGGCCTAAACGAGCAGTACTTC CASSIHPGGLNEQYF
TRBJ2-7 TRBV6-6 TRBD2 NA TGTGCCAGCAGGACTAGCGGGAGTCCCTACGAGCAGTACTTC CASRTSGSPYEQYF
TRBJ1-2 TRBV23-1 NA NA TGCGCCAGCAGCCCGTGCAAGTTTGGCTACACCTTC CASSPCKFGYTF
TRBJ2-1 TRBV30 TRBD2 NA TGTGCCTGGATTCCCTCGCCGGGACTAGCGGGCCATGAGCAGTTCTTC CAWIPSPGLAGHEQFF
TRBJ2-3 TRBV7-9 TRBD2 NA TGTGCCAGCAGCCTAACTATAGCGGGAGATGAGCCGTATTTT CASSLTIAGDEPYF
TRBJ2-1 TRBV7-9 TRBD2 NA TGTGCCAGCAGCCTCTGGGCGGGGGGGCGCATGAATGAGCAGTTCTTC CASSLWAGGRMNEQFF
TRBJ2-7 TRBV15 NA NA TGTGCCACCAGCAGAGATTCAGGTTACGAGCAGTACTTC CATSRDSGYEQYF
TRBJ2-7 TRBV6-5 NA NA TGTGCCATCGCTTCGGGGTACGAGCAGTACTTC CAIASGYEQYF
TRBJ2-7 TRBV7-2 NA NA TGTGCCAGCAGCTTAGCCGTAGCCTCCTACGAGCAGTACTTC CASSLAVASYEQYF
TRBJ2-1 TRBV2 NA NA TGTGCCAGCAGTAAGACCTACAATGAGCAGTTCTTC CASSKTYNEQFF
TRBJ2-7 TRBV5-1 TRBD2 NA TGCGCCAGCAGCCTCTCCGGAACTGGGGCGGGAGCCGACTACGAGCAGTACTTC CASSLSGTGAGADYEQYF
TRBJ2-7 TRBV11-2 NA NA TGTGCCAGCAGCTTAGATTCGGCCCGGAACCACGAGCAGTACTTC CASSLDSARNHEQYF
TRBJ2-3 TRBV5-1 TRBD1 NA TGCGCCAGCTGGGACAGGGGAGGCACAGATACGCAGTATTTT CASWDRGGTDTQYF
TRBJ1-1 TRBV5-1 TRBD1 NA TGCGCCAGCAGTTGGGACAGGGACGTGAACACTGAAGCTTTCTTT CASSWDRDVNTEAFF
TRBJ2-3 TRBV7-9 TRBD1 NA TGTGCCAGCAGAGGGACAGGGTCAGATACGCAGTATTTT CASRGTGSDTQYF
TRBJ2-7 TRBV6-5 TRBD2 NA TGTGCCAGCAGCCCTAGCGGGAGGGACTCCTACGAGCAGTACTTC CASSPSGRDSYEQYF
TRBJ1-5 TRBV27 NA NA TGTGCCAGCAGTTTATCGCAGGGGAGGTGGCAGCCCCAGCATTTT CASSLSQGRWQPQHF
TRBJ1-1 TRBV30 TRBD1 once TGTGCCTGGAGTGTACTGGGTGGGACAGTCATGAACACTGAAGCTTTCTTT CAWSVLGGTVMNTEAFF
TRBJ1-5 TRBV5-1 TRBD1 NA TGCGCCAGCAGCTTGGGACAGGGCGGCAATCAGCCCCAGCATTTT CASSLGQGGNQPQHF
TRBJ2-7 TRBV2 NA NA TGTGCCAGCACATCAGGGGGGCACGTTTCTGGCGAGCAGTACTTC CASTSGGHVSGEQYF
TRBJ2-5 TRBV5-4 NA NA TGTGCCAGCAGCTTGAGTTCGGCGCGGGGTCGGGAGACCCAGTACTTC CASSLSSARGRETQYF
TRBJ2-7 TRBV6-5 TRBD1 NA TGTGCCAGCAGGACAGGGAGCTACGAGCAGTACTTC CASRTGSYEQYF
TRBJ2-7 TRBV27 TRBD1 NA TGTGCCAGCAGTTTAACCGGGACAGGGGGCTTCGAGCAGTACTTC CASSLTGTGGFEQYF
TRBJ2-3 TRBV7-7 TRBD2 NA TGTGCTAGCAGCTTGGGACTAGCGGGAGGAGGGGATACGCAGTATTTT CASSLGLAGGGDTQYF
TRBJ2-1 TRBV9 NA once TGTGCCAGCAGCGTAAGGGGGAGGGCCTTGGATGAGCAGTTCTTC CASSVRGRALDEQFF
TRBJ2-7 TRBV19 TRBD1 NA TGTGCCAGTAGAGAACAGGGGCCTAGCTCCTACGAGCAGTACTTC CASREQGPSSYEQYF
TRBJ1-1 TRBV6-5 NA NA TGTGCCAGCTTGTCAAATTTGAACACTGAAGCTTTCTTT CASLSNLNTEAFF
TRBJ2-1 TRBV2 TRBD2 NA TGTGCCAGCGCGGGACTAGCATGGCAGTTCTTC CASAGLAWQFF